The present T cell receptor beta chain was sequenced within a study of blood T cell repertoires in COVID-19. The overall study: T cells, B-cell-depleted T cells, or PBMCs provided the cDNA or gDNA that served as material.

From germline, CDR1 is WNHNN and CDR2 SYGVQD (reference sequence). The CDR3 has 14 residues. The J segment lost 6 bases and the V segment lost 6 bases, leaving 5 bases of the junction unmatched. Sequenced by immunoSEQ multiplex PCR; TCRdb stores in-frame clones only, minus some. The sample has more than 150,000 clones; 90% to 95% are singletons. Input material: peripheral blood. The sequence was collected from a man in his fifties or sixties with acute or convalescent COVID-19. The J gene is TRBJ2-4, the V gene TRBV10-1; 10 positions agree with TRBD1. The CDR3 DNA reads TGCGCCAGCAGGGGACAGGGGTTCGGAAACATTCAGTACTTC. Its protein product is CASRGQGFGNIQYF.